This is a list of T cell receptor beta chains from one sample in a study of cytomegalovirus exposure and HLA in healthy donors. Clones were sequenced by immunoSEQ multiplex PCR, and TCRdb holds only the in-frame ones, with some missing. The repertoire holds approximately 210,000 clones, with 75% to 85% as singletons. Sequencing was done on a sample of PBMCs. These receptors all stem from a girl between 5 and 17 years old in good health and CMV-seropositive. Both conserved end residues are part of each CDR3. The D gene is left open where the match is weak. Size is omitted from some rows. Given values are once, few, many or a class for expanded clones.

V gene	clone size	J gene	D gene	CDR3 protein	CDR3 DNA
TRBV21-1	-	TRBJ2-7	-	CASSNRTGQHEQYF	TGTGCCAGCAGCAATCGGACAGGGCAGCACGAGCAGTACTTC
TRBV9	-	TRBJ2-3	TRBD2	CASSSGLAGYTDTQYF	TGTGCCAGCAGCTCCGGACTAGCGGGGTACACAGATACGCAGTATTTT
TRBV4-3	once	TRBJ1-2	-	CASSQEGSGRSYGYTF	TGCGCCAGCAGCCAAGAAGGTTCCGGGAGGTCCTATGGCTACACCTTC
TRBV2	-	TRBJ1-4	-	CASSRQAELEKLFF	TGTGCCAGCAGTCGACAGGCGGAGTTGGAAAAACTGTTTTTT
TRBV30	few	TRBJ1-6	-	CAWSVRGINNSPLHF	TGTGCCTGGAGTGTTCGCGGCATCAATAATTCACCCCTCCACTTT
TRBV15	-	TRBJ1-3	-	CATSTWASNSGNTIYF	TGTGCCACCAGCACCTGGGCATCGAACTCTGGAAACACCATATATTTT
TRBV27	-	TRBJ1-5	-	CASSSFGTNQPQHF	TGTGCCAGCTCCAGTTTTGGGACAAATCAGCCCCAGCATTTT
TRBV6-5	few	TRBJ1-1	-	CASSERQLNTEAFF	TGTGCCAGCAGTGAAAGACAGCTAAACACTGAAGCTTTCTTT
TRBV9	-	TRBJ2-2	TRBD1	CASTSSGQGATDGELFF	TGTGCCAGCACCTCGTCGGGACAGGGGGCAACTGACGGGGAGCTGTTTTTT
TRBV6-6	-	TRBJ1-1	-	CASSKPGDEAFF	TGTGCCAGCAGCAAACCAGGGGATGAAGCTTTCTTT
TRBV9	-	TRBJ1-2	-	CASSENSANYGYTF	TGTGCCAGCAGCGAGAACAGTGCCAACTATGGCTACACCTTC
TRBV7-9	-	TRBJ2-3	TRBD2	CASSPSGGLPDTQYF	TGTGCCAGCAGCCCTTCGGGGGGGCTTCCAGATACGCAGTATTTT
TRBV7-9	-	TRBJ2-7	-	CASSLVEDEQYF	TGTGCCAGCAGCTTAGTGGAGGACGAGCAGTACTTC
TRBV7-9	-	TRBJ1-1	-	CASSLEGQNTEAFF	TGTGCCAGCAGCTTAGAGGGACAGAACACTGAAGCTTTCTTT
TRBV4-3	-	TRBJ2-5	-	CASSQDWGPVETQYF	TGCGCCAGCAGCCAAGATTGGGGGCCCGTGGAGACCCAGTACTTC
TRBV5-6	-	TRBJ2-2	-	CASSFVETGELFF	TGTGCCAGCAGCTTCGTGGAGACCGGGGAGCTGTTTTTT
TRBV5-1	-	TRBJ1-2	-	CASSQTLGYGYTF	TGCGCCAGCAGCCAGACACTAGGCTATGGCTACACCTTC
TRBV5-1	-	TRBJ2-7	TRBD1	CASSLEQGAAYEQYF	TGCGCCAGCAGCTTGGAACAGGGGGCTGCCTACGAGCAGTACTTC
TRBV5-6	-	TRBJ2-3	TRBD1	CASSLGTGWPDTQYF	TGTGCCAGCAGCTTGGGGACAGGGTGGCCAGATACGCAGTATTTT
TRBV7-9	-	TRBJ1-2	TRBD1	CASSTQGFEGGYTF	TGTGCCAGCAGCACACAGGGGTTCGAAGGGGGCTACACCTTC
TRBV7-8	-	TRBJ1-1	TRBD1	CASRQTSGGQGTTEAFF	TGTGCCAGCAGGCAGACCTCTGGAGGACAGGGGACCACTGAAGCTTTCTTT
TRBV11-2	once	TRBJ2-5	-	CASSGMGGQYF	TGTGCCAGCAGCGGGATGGGGGGCCAGTACTTC
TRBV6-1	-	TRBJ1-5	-	CASSEALAGSKPQHF	TGTGCCAGCAGTGAAGCGCTGGCAGGGTCGAAACCCCAGCATTTT
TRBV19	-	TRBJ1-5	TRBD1	CASSPSRDRVSNQPQHF	TGTGCCAGTAGTCCGTCCCGGGACAGGGTGAGCAATCAGCCCCAGCATTTT
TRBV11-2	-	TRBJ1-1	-	CASSLDIPGQFNTEAFF	TGTGCCAGCAGCTTAGACATCCCTGGGCAGTTCAACACTGAAGCTTTCTTT
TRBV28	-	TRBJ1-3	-	CASSSGNTIYF	TGTGCCAGCAGCTCCGGAAACACCATATATTTT
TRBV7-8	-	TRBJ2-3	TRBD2	CASSFPLSGGTDTQYF	TGTGCCAGCAGCTTTCCCCTTAGCGGGGGAACAGATACGCAGTATTTT
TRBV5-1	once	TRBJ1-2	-	CASSWGTTNYGYTF	TGCGCCAGCAGCTGGGGGACAACTAACTATGGCTACACCTTC
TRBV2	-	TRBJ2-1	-	CASSEALLQFNEQFF	TGTGCCAGCAGTGAAGCGCTTCTGCAGTTCAATGAGCAGTTCTTC
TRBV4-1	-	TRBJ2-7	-	CASSQDGGSYEQYF	TGCGCCAGCAGCCAAGACGGCGGTTCCTACGAGCAGTACTTC
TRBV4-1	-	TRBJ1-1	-	CASSPRRAMNTEAFF	TGCGCCAGCAGCCCTAGGAGGGCCATGAACACTGAAGCTTTCTTT
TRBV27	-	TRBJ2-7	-	CASSFSGAEYEQYF	TGTGCCAGCAGTTTCTCAGGGGCTGAATACGAGCAGTACTTC
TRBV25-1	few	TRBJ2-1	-	CARGGQSYNEQFF	TGTGCCAGGGGAGGCCAGTCCTACAATGAGCAGTTCTTC
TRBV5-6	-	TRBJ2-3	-	CASSIPRGGGTDTQYF	TGTGCCAGCAGCATTCCCAGGGGCGGCGGCACAGATACGCAGTATTTT
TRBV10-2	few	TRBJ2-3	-	CASSGQGHTDTQYF	TGCGCCAGCAGTGGCCAGGGGCACACAGATACGCAGTATTTT
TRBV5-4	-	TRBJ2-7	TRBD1	CASSLGGGSNYEQYF	TGTGCCAGCAGCTTGGGAGGGGGCTCAAACTACGAGCAGTACTTC
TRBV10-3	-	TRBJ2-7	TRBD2	CAISDGLTKRGAGEQYF	TGTGCCATCAGTGACGGGCTCACGAAGCGGGGGGCCGGGGAGCAGTACTTC
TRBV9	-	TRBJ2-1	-	CASSFTSGPTYNEQFF	TGTGCCAGCAGCTTCACAAGCGGACCAACCTACAATGAGCAGTTCTTC
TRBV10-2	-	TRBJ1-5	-	CASSESRGPNQPQHF	TGCGCCAGCAGTGAGTCGCGGGGCCCGAATCAGCCCCAGCATTTT
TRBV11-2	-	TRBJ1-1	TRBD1	CASSFPQGESLVNTEAFF	TGTGCCAGCAGCTTCCCACAGGGGGAAAGTTTGGTGAACACTGAAGCTTTCTTT
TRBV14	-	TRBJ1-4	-	CASSRWQRGNEKLFF	TGTGCCAGCAGCCGGTGGCAGCGGGGAAATGAAAAACTGTTTTTT
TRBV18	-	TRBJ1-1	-	CASSPRTSIRGSNTEAFF	TGTGCCAGCTCACCACGGACAAGTATCAGGGGCTCGAACACTGAAGCTTTCTTT